Listed below are T cell receptor beta chains from one sample, sequenced in a study of beta chain features in type 1 diabetes. Using immunoSEQ multiplex PCR, the repertoire was profiled, and TCRdb retains in-frame clones only, with some absent. The sample shows more than 300,000 clones, roughly 8.8% of them seen only once. Source material: central memory CD4+ T cells from blood. The receptors were gathered from a man aged 25-45 years with type 1 diabetes. CDR3s include the opening cysteine and the closing phenylalanine or tryptophan. The order of the fields is CDR3 protein, CDR3 DNA, V gene, clone size, D gene, J gene. D genes are given only for firm matches. A clone size is listed for some rows: how often the clone was seen (once, few, many), or a class if it is expanded.

cdr3_aa: CASSLGRNLHSPLHF; cdr3_nt: TGTGCCAGCAGCTTAGGGCGGAACTTACATTCACCCCTCCACTTT; v_call: TRBV7-2; clone_size: .; d_call: .; j_call: TRBJ1-6
cdr3_aa: CASSYGTGAGYGYTF; cdr3_nt: TGTGCCAGCAGTTACGGGACAGGGGCGGGGTATGGCTACACCTTC; v_call: TRBV6-6; clone_size: few; d_call: TRBD1; j_call: TRBJ1-2
cdr3_aa: CASSSTGTVNEKLFF; cdr3_nt: TGTGCCAGCAGCTCTACCGGGACGGTAAATGAAAAACTGTTTTTT; v_call: TRBV7-9; clone_size: few; d_call: .; j_call: TRBJ1-4
cdr3_aa: CASRYGETANSPLHF; cdr3_nt: TGTGCCAGCAGATATGGTGAGACGGCGAATTCACCCCTCCACTTT; v_call: TRBV6-1; clone_size: .; d_call: .; j_call: TRBJ1-6
cdr3_aa: CASSTGTNSNQPQHF; cdr3_nt: TGCGCCAGCAGTACCGGGACAAACAGCAATCAGCCCCAGCATTTT; v_call: TRBV5-1; clone_size: few; d_call: .; j_call: TRBJ1-5
cdr3_aa: CSVEGMETQYF; cdr3_nt: TGCAGCGTTGAAGGAATGGAGACCCAGTACTTC; v_call: TRBV29-1; clone_size: many; d_call: .; j_call: TRBJ2-5
cdr3_aa: CASSLGQLNTGELFF; cdr3_nt: TGTGCCAGCAGCCTTGGACAGCTGAACACCGGGGAGCTGTTTTTT; v_call: TRBV7-6; clone_size: .; d_call: .; j_call: TRBJ2-2
cdr3_aa: CASSLWGEQETQYF; cdr3_nt: TGTGCCAGCAGCTTATGGGGGGAGCAGGAGACCCAGTACTTC; v_call: TRBV7-2; clone_size: many; d_call: .; j_call: TRBJ2-5
cdr3_aa: CASSQVHRVSSYEQYF; cdr3_nt: TGCGCCAGCAGCCAAGTACACAGGGTTAGCTCCTACGAGCAGTACTTC; v_call: TRBV4-3; clone_size: .; d_call: .; j_call: TRBJ2-7
cdr3_aa: CASSANNEQFF; cdr3_nt: TGTGCCAGCAGTGCCAACAATGAGCAGTTCTTC; v_call: TRBV28; clone_size: .; d_call: .; j_call: TRBJ2-1